This TCR beta chain was captured in a study of cytomegalovirus exposure and HLA in healthy donors. Study-wide results and caveats: Sequencing artifact likely explains a cluster of highly shared sequence variants.

Amplification used 60 Vbeta primers and 13 Jbeta primers. Repertoires were generated with immunoSEQ multiplex PCR, while TCRdb's copy carries only in-frame clones and drops some. In total, the table holds 55,000 or so clones. This CDR3 has 16 residues. Germline-derived CDR1 and CDR2 are MGHDK and SYGVNS. The V end lost 9 bases, the J end lost 0 bases, and 20 bases lay between the germline ends. About this clone itself: Its antigen is unidentified.

Sequencing was carried out using PBMCs. The genes are TRBV25-1 and TRBJ1-1, with D possibly being TRBD1 (6 bases). The receptor's source is a woman in her twenties or thirties in good health and CMV-seropositive. CDR3 sequence (DNA): TGTGCCAGTCCCCCGGGACACGAAACAATGAACACTGAAGCTTTCTTT. This gives the protein CASPPGHETMNTEAFF.